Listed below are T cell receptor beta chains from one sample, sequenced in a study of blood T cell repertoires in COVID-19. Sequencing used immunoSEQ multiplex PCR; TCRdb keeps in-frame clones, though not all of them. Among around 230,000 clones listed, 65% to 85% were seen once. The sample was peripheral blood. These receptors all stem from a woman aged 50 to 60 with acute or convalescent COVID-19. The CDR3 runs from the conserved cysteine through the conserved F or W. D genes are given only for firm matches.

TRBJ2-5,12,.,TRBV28,CASSFGEETQYF
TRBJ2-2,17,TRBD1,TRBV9,CASSVLVQGASAGELFF
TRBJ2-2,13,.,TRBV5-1,CASSLHDTGELFF
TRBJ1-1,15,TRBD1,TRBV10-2,CASSGVGTGRAEAFF
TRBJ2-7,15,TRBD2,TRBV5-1,CASSSRTGGFDEQYF
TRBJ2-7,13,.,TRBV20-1,CSASETGGSPTSF
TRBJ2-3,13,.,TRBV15,CATSRPLFDTQYF
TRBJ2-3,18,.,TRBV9,CASSVGAPGGSGRDTQYF
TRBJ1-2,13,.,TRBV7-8,CASSRDSGYGYTF
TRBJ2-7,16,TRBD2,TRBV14,CASSQLIGLAGDEQYF
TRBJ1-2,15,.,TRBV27,CASSLGVGTNYGYTF
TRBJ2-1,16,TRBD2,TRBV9,CASSVEAGGLYNEQFF
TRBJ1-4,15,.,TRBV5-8,CASSLGISTREKLFF
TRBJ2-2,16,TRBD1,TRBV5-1,CASSLGQGANTGELFF
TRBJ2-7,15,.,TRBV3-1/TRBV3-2,CASSQVWGAGYEQYF
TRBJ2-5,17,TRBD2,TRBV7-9,CASSFYSSGSGGETQYF
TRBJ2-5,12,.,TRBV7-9,CASSPRRETQYF
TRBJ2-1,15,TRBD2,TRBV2,CARQREREIYNEQFF
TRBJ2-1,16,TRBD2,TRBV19,CASSIRASGTGNEQFF
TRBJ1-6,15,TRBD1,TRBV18,CASSPRTGALSPLHF
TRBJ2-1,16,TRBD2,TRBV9,CASSVLGLAAYNEQFF
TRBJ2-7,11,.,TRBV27,CASSFGYKQYF
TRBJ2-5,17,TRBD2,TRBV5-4,CASSLVPSLAVQETQYF
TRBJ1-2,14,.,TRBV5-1,CASSLVTNNYGYTF
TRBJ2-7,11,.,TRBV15,CATRGGDEQYF
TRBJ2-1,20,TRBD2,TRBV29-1,CSVPPRRASGRWGSYNEQFF
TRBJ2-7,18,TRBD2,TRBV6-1,CASSEDPGDLAGRYEQYF
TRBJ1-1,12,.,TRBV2,CASSVDRPSAFF
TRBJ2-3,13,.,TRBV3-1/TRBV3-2,CASSPDEGDTQYF
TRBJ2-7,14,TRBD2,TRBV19,CASTPASGRYEQYF
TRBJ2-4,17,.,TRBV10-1,CARRDFPGTIAKNIQYF
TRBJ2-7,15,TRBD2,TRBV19,CASRPGLAGDEEQYF
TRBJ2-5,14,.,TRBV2,CASSESGGAETQYF
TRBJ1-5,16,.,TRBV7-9,CASSLDPRGSGQPQHF
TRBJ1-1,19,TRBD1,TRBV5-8,CASSITTPGQGKMNTEAFF
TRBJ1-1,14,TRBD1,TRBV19,CASRPRTGTTEAFF
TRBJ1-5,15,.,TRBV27,CASSLVEGSNQPQHF
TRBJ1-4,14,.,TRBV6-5,CATKEGHGNEKLFF
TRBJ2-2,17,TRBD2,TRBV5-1,CASSYPGTSGRSGELFF
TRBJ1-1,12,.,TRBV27,CASRGRPTEAFF
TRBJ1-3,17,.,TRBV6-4,CAGPRDIQRNSGNTIYF
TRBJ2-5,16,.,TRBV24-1,CATSDSPTADRETQYF
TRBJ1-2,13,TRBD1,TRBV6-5,CASRLTGGWGYTF